The 17 T cell receptor beta chains below were found in one sample sequenced in a study of blood T cell repertoires in COVID-19. The method was immunoSEQ multiplex PCR; TCRdb's version includes in-frame clones alone and lacks a portion of them. The sample gives under 200,000 clones, approximately 86% of which show up once; roughly 3.3% is in the top ten. The sequencing sample was made of peripheral blood. All receptors derive from a man between 65 and 79 years old with acute or convalescent COVID-19.

The V gene is TRBV30, the J gene TRBJ1-5, with 7 bases that match TRBD1. This CDR3 is 14 amino acids long. CDR1 is GTSNPN and CDR2 is SVGIG in the germline V gene (reference sequence). The ends lost 0 bases at V and 5 bases at J; junction bases unmatched: 4. CDR3 in DNA: TGTGCCTGGAGTGTAACAGGGGCTCATCAGCCCCAGCATTTT. It codes for CAWSVTGAHQPQHF.

V usage is TRBV7-3 and J usage is TRBJ1-1, with 8 bases lining up with TRBD1. The CDR3 sequence is 13 residues long. V was pared by 4 bases and J by 5 bases, with 3 bases of the junction left unmatched. In germline, CDR1 is SGHTA, CDR2 FQGTGA. The CDR3 spells CASSSNRGTEAFF. The CDR3 nucleotides are TGTGCCAGCAGCTCTAACAGGGGGACTGAAGCTTTCTTT.

The gene calls are TRBV6-5 and TRBJ2-1; 8 nucleotides match TRBD1. Germline V gene data show CDR1 as MNHEY and CDR2 as SVGAGI. With V trimmed by 7 bases and J by 4 bases, 3 bases remained unmatched. The CDR3 totals 13 residues. The CDR3 reads CASIRGQYNEQFF. DNA for the CDR3: TGTGCCAGCATCAGGGGGCAATACAATGAGCAGTTCTTC.

The J gene is TRBJ2-5, the V gene TRBV19; TRBD1 matches at 7 bases. Trimming at V came to 8 bases and at J to 4 bases, leaving 4 bases not matched to a gene. The CDR3 loop spans 12 amino acids. From germline, CDR1 is LNHDA and CDR2 SQIVND (reference sequence). The CDR3 nucleotides are TGTGCCAGTTCAGACAGGGCAGAGACCCAGTACTTC. This codes for CASSDRAETQYF.

The CDR3 is CASSLAEGGSSFF. Written as DNA, the CDR3 is TGCGCCAGCAGCTTGGCCGAAGGAGGCTCTTCTTTCTTT. The chain carries TRBV5-1 and TRBJ1-1; the D is unclear. The CDR3 is 13 residues long. Germline assignment: CDR1 SGHRS and CDR2 YFSETQ. Between the trimmed V and J ends, which lost 0 bases and 12 bases, there was a span of 15 bases.

The chain employs TRBV3-1 (or the pseudogene TRBV3-2) and TRBJ1-2, with D unclear. Between the trimmed V and J ends, which lost 1 base and 2 bases, there was a span of 5 bases. Germline CDR1 is LGHDT and CDR2 is YNNKEL (reference sequence). The CDR3 is made up of 13 amino acids. Here the CDR3 DNA reads TGTGCCAGCAGCCAAGGCGGCAACTATGGCTACACCTTC. It is translated as CASSQGGNYGYTF.

The chain combines TRBV7-8 with TRBJ2-1; D ambiguous. The ends were cut back, 2 bases at V and 4 bases at J, with 6 bases in the middle. The V gene's germline CDR1 is SGHVS and CDR2 FQNEAQ. CDR3 length: 13 amino acids. The CDR3 DNA follows: TGTGCCAGCAGCTTATTCGGGTACAATGAGCAGTTCTTC. Protein: CASSLFGYNEQFF.

This rearrangement joins TRBV28 to TRBJ1-3, with D maybe TRBD1 (5 bases). Per the germline V gene, CDR1 is MDHEN and CDR2 is SYDVKM. This CDR3 comprises 17 residues. Trimming left V 8 bases short and J 0 bases short, with 20 bases between. The DNA for the CDR3 is TGTGCCAGCCAAACGGTGGGGCAGGGCGGCTCTGGAAACACCATATATTTT. This sequence encodes CASQTVGQGGSGNTIYF.

The chain couples TRBV28 to TRBJ2-5, with TRBD2 matching over 10 bases. The CDR3 runs 15 residues. Germline values: CDR1 MDHEN, CDR2 SYDVKM. The V segment lost 11 bases and the J segment 5 bases; nucleotides outside the gene matches: 14. CDR3 DNA: TGTGCCTCTTGCACGGTAGCGGGAGGTCAGGAGACCCAGTACTTC. It encodes CASCTVAGGQETQYF.

This chain joins TRBV7-9 and TRBJ2-7; D is undetermined. Trimming took 5 bases from V and 0 from J, leaving 11 bases between them. The CDR3 runs to 14 residues. Germline V gene data show CDR1 as SEHNR and CDR2 as FQNEAQ (reference sequence). This CDR3 is CASSPPASSYEQYF. The CDR3 coding sequence is TGTGCCAGCAGCCCACCCGCGAGCTCCTACGAGCAGTACTTC. Based on the CDR3 plus reference TRBV7-9 and TRBJ2-7, the full variable domain is DTGVSQNPRHKITKRGQNVTFRCDPISEHNRLYWYRQTLGQGPEFLTYFQNEAQLEKSRLLSDRFSAERPKGSFSTLEIQRTEQGDSAMYLCASSPPASSYEQYFGPGTRLTVT.

The chain links TRBV27 to TRBJ2-7; TRBD1 matches 12 bases. The CDR3 consists of 19 residues. Trimming took 0 bases from V and 1 from J; bases not matched to a gene: 10. Germline V gives CDR1 MNHEY, CDR2 SMNVEV (reference sequence). CDR3 in DNA: TGTGCCAGCAGTTTATCGGCCGGGACAGGGGGCTTTCTGTCCTACGAGCAGTACTTC. It translates to CASSLSAGTGGFLSYEQYF.

The chain carries TRBV9 and TRBJ2-5; D is possibly TRBD1 (7 bases). This CDR3 comprises 15 residues. V lost 2 bases to trimming and J lost 5 bases, with 16 bases between them. CDR1 is SGDLS and CDR2 is YYNGEE in the germline V gene. CDR3 nucleotide sequence: TGTGCCAGCAGCGTCAGGGGGGCCTTTATGGAGACCCAGTACTTC. This translates into CASSVRGAFMETQYF. The full variable domain, with the rest looked up from reference TRBV9 and TRBJ2-5, is DSGVTQTPKHLITATGQRVTLRCSPRSGDLSVYWYQQSLDQGLQFLIQYYNGEERAKGNILERFSAQQFPDLHSELNLSSLELGDSALYFCASSVRGAFMETQYFGPGTRLLVL.

This chain uses TRBV5-1 with TRBJ1-3, with TRBD1 as a possible D gene (5 bases). The CDR3 is made up of 15 amino acids. Germline lookup yields CDR1 SGHRS and CDR2 YFSETQ. Trimming took 2 bases from V and 0 from J, leaving 9 bases between them. DNA for the CDR3: TGCGCCAGCAGCTTAGGACATGTCTCTGGAAACACCATATATTTT. This gives the protein CASSLGHVSGNTIYF.

This chain links TRBV7-6 with TRBJ1-2, with D possibly matching TRBD1 (5 bases). This CDR3 has 14 amino acids. Germline CDR1 is SGHVS and CDR2 is FNYEAQ. The V gene lost 5 bases and the J gene lost 10 bases, with 20 bases spanning the gap. CDR3: CASSLRQPASAYTF. Written as DNA, the CDR3 is TGTGCCAGCAGCCTCAGACAGCCAGCCTCTGCCTACACCTTC.

The chain combines TRBV19 with TRBJ2-7; no clear D gene. The V and J ends lost 1 base and 3 bases respectively, with 10 bases between them. This CDR3 has 14 amino acids. CDR1 and CDR2 (germline): LNHDA, SQIVND (reference sequence). The DNA for the CDR3 is TGTGCCAGTAGTATAGGCGGCTACGTCTACGAGCAGTACTTC. This encodes CASSIGGYVYEQYF.

This clone was seen only once. The chain links TRBV7-2 to TRBJ2-3; 8 positions agree with TRBD2. The CDR3 spans 17 residues. V gave up 5 bases and J gave up 0 bases; unmatched junction bases: 10. Per germline, CDR1 SGHTA and CDR2 FQGNSA. CDR3 in DNA: TGTGCCAGCAGCCCGGATGTTCAGCGGGGGAGCACAGATACGCAGTATTTT. Encoded protein: CASSPDVQRGSTDTQYF.

CDR3 sequence (DNA): TGCGCCAGCAGCTGGAGCTCGGCGGGCACCGGGGAGCTGTTTTTT. Encoded protein: CASSWSSAGTGELFF. The chain employs TRBV5-1 and TRBJ2-2; D possibly corresponds to TRBD2 (5 bases). There are 15 residues in the CDR3. Germline V gene data show CDR1 as SGHRS and CDR2 as YFSETQ. Trimming stripped 3 bases from V and 4 bases from J, with 13 bases between. Full variable domain (remainder filled in from reference TRBV5-1 and TRBJ2-2): KAGVTQTPRYLIKTRGQQVTLSCSPISGHRSVSWYQQTPGQGLQFLFEYFSETQRNKGNFPGRFSGRQFSNSRSEMNVSTLELGDSALYLCASSWSSAGTGELFFGEGSRLTVL.